This entry concerns a single TCR beta chain. This clonotype was observed many times. The target of this receptor is not known. The record has no base qualities; no much larger clone is one base away. The data derive from a study of Graves' ophthalmopathy and Graves' hyperthyroidism (dated by TCRdb to the late 2010s). Study-level background: Peripheral blood was collected at initial diagnosis, before any treatment. The roughly 90 discovery patients were divided at random into training and test sets in a 7:3 ratio. Following sampling, methimazole starting at 30 mg daily was administered to hyperthyroidism patients, and high-dose intravenous methylprednisolone was administered to ophthalmopathy patients. In roughly 6 hyperthyroidism patients, the T-cell repertoires found in thyroid tissue were compared with those found in blood. In total, around 140 blood samples were TCR-sequenced: 40 to 45 ophthalmopathy, 75 hyperthyroidism and around 17 hyperthyroidism-to-ophthalmopathy patients. TCR beta repertoire signatures were used to distinguish Graves' ophthalmopathy from Graves' hyperthyroidism and to predict progression to ophthalmopathy. The independent validation cohort included 18 to 20 hyperthyroidism patients plus 17 patients who later progressed from hyperthyroidism to ophthalmopathy. To explore V-J signatures that separate ophthalmopathy from hyperthyroidism, a discovery set of approximately 100 patients was enrolled, consisting of under 50 with ophthalmopathy and around 57 with stable hyperthyroidism.

For repertoire sequencing, the TCR beta CDR3 regions were amplified from RNA transcripts. The first round was an RT-PCR using HTBI primers with the Qiagen OneStep RT-PCR kit, and this first round was followed by a second-round multiplex PCR, then size selection and purification. Libraries were sequenced paired-end with 100 bp reads on an Illumina HiSeq2000. Under the source paper's analysis protocol: SOAPnuke was used to process the reads, throwing out any read that had adapters, had uncalled bases, had a mean Phred below 15, or lacked an exact constant-primer or identifier match. High-quality paired reads were merged with COPE v1.2.5. Each unique nucleotide sequence was treated as a clonotype, and MiTCR v1.1 was used to align the clonotypes to the IMGT TRB V, D and J references. The analysis was limited to V-J combinations with a frequency above 0.0001, which together covered about 99% of repertoires. For each V-J combination, a TCR clonal expansion and chaos score was defined as the ratio of F50 clonal expansion to chaos observed in the TCRdist matrix. Features were reduced by Welch's t-statistics and random forest to over ten V-J combinations, which fed a naive Bayes classifier. The Morisita-Horn index was used to measure how similar the thyroid and blood repertoires were. TCRdb trimmed public reads at Q25 via fastp, called clones via MiXCR and kept in-frame beta chains. Each CDR3 protein gets just one entry, which takes the most common genes and DNA from the rows behind it. TCRdb, rather than the study authors, made the V and J calls. Here the sample has over 14,000 distinct CDR3 sequences; roughly 50% occur a single time. The ten biggest clones cover around 42% of the sample.

The ophthalmopathy patients had moderately to severely active disease, with a Clinical Activity Score of 3 or higher, a NOSPECS grade of 4 or higher, and a disease duration of less than 3 months. Patients with other autoimmune diseases, uncontrolled infections, pregnancy or lactation were excluded from the study. Clinical symptoms, serum thyroxine, TRAb, thyroid ultrasound and orbital computed tomography were used for diagnosis. PBMCs were isolated from around 10 ml of fresh peripheral blood by Ficoll-Paque density gradient centrifugation. Total RNA was extracted using Trizol reagent, and RNA quality was checked on an Agilent 2100 Bioanalyzer. Broad study findings and their caveats: In validation, the model predicted ophthalmopathy progression with about 70% sensitivity and roughly 72% specificity; more than ten predicted patients were CT-confirmed with GO in a median of approximately 6.2 months. Most expanded thyroid clonotypes with a frequency above 0.001 also appeared in blood, which suggests that blood repertoires may reflect the immune response in the thyroid. No statistical method was used to predetermine the sample size, and group allocation was not hidden from the investigators. In cross-validation, the 13-signature model distinguished ophthalmopathy from stable hyperthyroidism with around 90% sensitivity and 81.08% specificity, while in the test set the corresponding values were approximately 80% and 75%.

CDR1 and CDR2 are read off the germline V gene as MDHEN and SYDVKM. Trimming takes 8 bases off V and 9 bases off J; junction bases not matched to a gene: 6. The CDR3 covers 12 residues, taking in both the cysteine and the phenylalanine. This entry keeps only the CDR3 DNA: 36 bases, framed from base 1. The sequenced sample was peripheral blood. This sequence uses TRBV28 and TRBJ2-1; TRBD1 aligns with 8 central bases. The clonotype originates from a woman younger than 45 with Graves' ophthalmopathy. Donor details come from another sample of the same person, matched by shared clones. The CDR3 corresponds to CASLAGGTEQFF. The DNA reads TGTGCCAGCTTGGCAGGGGGCACTGAGCAGTTCTTC. This CDR3, with the reference TRBV28 and TRBJ2-1 proteins standing in past its ends, gives the full variable domain DVKVTQSSRYLVKRTGEKVFLECVQDMDHENMFWYRQDPGLGLRLIYFSYDVKMKEKGDIPEGYSVSREKKERFSLILESASTNQTSMYLCASLAGGTEQFFGPGTRLTVL.